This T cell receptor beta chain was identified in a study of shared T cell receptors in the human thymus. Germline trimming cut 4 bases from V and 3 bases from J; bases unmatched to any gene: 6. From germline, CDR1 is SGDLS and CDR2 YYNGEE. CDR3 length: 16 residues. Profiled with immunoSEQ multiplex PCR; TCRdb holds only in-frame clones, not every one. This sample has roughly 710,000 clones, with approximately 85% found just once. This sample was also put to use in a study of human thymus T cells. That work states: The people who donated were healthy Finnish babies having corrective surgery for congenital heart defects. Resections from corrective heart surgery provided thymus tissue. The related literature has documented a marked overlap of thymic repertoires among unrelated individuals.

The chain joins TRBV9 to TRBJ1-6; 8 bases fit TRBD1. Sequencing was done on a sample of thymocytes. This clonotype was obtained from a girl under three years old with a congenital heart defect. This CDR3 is CASSSHRGNYNSPLHF. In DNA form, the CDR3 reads TGTGCCAGCAGCTCTCACAGGGGGAACTATAATTCACCCCTCCACTTT.